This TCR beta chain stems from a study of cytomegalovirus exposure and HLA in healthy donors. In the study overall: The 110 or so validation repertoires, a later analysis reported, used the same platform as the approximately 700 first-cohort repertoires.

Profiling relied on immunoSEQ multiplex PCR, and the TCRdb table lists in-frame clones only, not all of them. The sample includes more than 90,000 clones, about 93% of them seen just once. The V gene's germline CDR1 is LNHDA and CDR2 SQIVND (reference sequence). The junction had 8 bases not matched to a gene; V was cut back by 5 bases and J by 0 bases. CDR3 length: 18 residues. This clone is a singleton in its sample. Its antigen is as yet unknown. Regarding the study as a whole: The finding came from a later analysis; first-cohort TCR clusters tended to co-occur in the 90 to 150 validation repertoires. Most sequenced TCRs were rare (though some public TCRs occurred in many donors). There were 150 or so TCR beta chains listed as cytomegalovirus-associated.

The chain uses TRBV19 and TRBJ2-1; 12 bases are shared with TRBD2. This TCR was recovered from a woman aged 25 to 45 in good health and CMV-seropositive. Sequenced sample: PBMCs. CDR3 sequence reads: CASSPSGLAGSSYNEQFF. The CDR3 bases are TGTGCCAGTAGTCCCTCGGGACTAGCGGGTAGCTCCTACAATGAGCAGTTCTTC.